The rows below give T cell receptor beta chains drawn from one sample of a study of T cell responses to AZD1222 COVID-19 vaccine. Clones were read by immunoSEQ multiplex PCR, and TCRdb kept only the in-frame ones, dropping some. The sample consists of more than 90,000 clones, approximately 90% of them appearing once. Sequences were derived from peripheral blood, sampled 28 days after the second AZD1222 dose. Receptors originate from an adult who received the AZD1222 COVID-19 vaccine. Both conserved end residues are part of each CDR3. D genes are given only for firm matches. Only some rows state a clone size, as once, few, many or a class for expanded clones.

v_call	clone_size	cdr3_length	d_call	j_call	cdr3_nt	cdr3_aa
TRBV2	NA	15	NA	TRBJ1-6	TGTGCCAGCAGGGCGGAGAGCTCCTATAATTCACCCCTCCACTTT	CASRAESSYNSPLHF
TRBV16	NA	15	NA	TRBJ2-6	TGTGCCAGCAGCCACGGTTACCCTGGGGCCAACGTCCTGACTTTC	CASSHGYPGANVLTF
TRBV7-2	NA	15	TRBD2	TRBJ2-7	TGTGCCAGCAGCCGTGGACTAGCGGGGACCTACGAGCAGTACTTC	CASSRGLAGTYEQYF
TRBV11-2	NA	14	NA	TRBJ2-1	TGTGCCAGCAGCTTAGTGGCAGGGAGAAATGAGCAGTTCTTC	CASSLVAGRNEQFF
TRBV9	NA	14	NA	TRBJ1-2	TGTGCCAGCAGCGTAGTACAGGGACCGGGTGGCTACACCTTC	CASSVVQGPGGYTF
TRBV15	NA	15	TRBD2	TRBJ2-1	TGTGCCACCAGCAGAGGGAATAGCGGGCCCTCGGAGCAGTTCTTC	CATSRGNSGPSEQFF
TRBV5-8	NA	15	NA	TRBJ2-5	TGTGCCAGCAGCTCCCTCGGGGATGCCCAAGAGACCCAGTACTTC	CASSSLGDAQETQYF
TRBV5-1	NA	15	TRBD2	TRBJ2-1	TGCGCCAGCAGCTTGCTGGCGGGAGCAGCCAATGAGCAGTTCTTC	CASSLLAGAANEQFF
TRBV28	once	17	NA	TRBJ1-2	TGTGCCAGCAGTTTATTCCCCGACAGGCCCAAAAACTATGGCTACACCTTC	CASSLFPDRPKNYGYTF
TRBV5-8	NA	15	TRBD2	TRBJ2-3	TGTGCCAGCAGCTTGCTAGCGGGAATCACAGATACGCAGTATTTT	CASSLLAGITDTQYF
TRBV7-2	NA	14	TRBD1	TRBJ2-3	TGTGCCAGCAGCTTAGTTGGGACAGGTGATACGCAGTATTTT	CASSLVGTGDTQYF
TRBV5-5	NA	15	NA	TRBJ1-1	TGTGCCAGCAGCTCCCAAGAGATGGGGGGCACTGAAGCTTTCTTT	CASSSQEMGGTEAFF
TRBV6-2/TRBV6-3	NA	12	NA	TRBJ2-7	TGTGCCAGCAGCCAGAGGGTTTACGAGCAGTACTTC	CASSQRVYEQYF
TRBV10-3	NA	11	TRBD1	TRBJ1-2	TGTGCCATCAGCGCGGACAGGGTATACACCTTC	CAISADRVYTF
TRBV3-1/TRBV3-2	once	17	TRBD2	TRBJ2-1	TGTGCCAGCAGCCAAGATACGGGACTAGCGGGAGTTAGGCGGCAGTTCTTC	CASSQDTGLAGVRRQFF
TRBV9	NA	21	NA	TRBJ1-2	TGTGCCAGCAGCGTAGGGTCCTTGGGTGGGGACACATTTAGCCTAAGCTATGGCTACACCTTC	CASSVGSLGGDTFSLSYGYTF
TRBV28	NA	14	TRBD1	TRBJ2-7	TGTGCCAGCAGACCATACAGGGGGCCCTACGAGCAGTACTTC	CASRPYRGPYEQYF
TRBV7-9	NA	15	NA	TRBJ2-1	TGTGCCAGCAGTCAGACTAGAAGCGGATACAATGAGCAGTTCTTC	CASSQTRSGYNEQFF
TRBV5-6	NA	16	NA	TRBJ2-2	TGTGCCAGCAGCACGAAGGGGTCAGTTAACACCGGGGAGCTGTTTTTT	CASSTKGSVNTGELFF
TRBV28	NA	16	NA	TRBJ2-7	TGTGCCAGCAGCCTGCACGGCGGGACACGGAAGCACGAGCAGTACTTC	CASSLHGGTRKHEQYF
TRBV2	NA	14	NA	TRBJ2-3	TGTGCCAGCAGTGTCGGAGGGGTGACAGATACGCAGTATTTT	CASSVGGVTDTQYF
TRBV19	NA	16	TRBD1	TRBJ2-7	TGTGCCAGTAGCCAAAGACCCACACAGGGGTACTACGAGCAGTACTTC	CASSQRPTQGYYEQYF
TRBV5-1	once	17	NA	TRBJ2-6	TGCGCCAGCAGCTTATTAGTATTGAGCTCTGGGGCCAACGTCCTGACTTTC	CASSLLVLSSGANVLTF
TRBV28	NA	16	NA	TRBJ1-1	TGTGCCAGCACATCCATCTTACAGGTTCCGGACACTGAAGCTTTCTTT	CASTSILQVPDTEAFF
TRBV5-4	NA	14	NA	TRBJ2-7	TGTGCCAGCAGCTTGGGGGGGGCGGCGAGGGAGCAGTACTTC	CASSLGGAAREQYF
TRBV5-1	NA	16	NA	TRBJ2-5	TGCGCCAGCAGCTTGAAGGCTCCACGTCAAAAAGAGACCCAGTACTTC	CASSLKAPRQKETQYF
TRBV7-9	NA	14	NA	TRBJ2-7	TGTGCCAGCAGCTTAACCGGCGGGTTAGACGAGCAGTACTTC	CASSLTGGLDEQYF
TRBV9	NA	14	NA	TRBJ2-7	TGTGCCAGCAGTGCCACTCGACTAGGTGGCGAGCAGTACTTC	CASSATRLGGEQYF
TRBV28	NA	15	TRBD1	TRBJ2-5	TGTGCCAGCAGTCCGTATTTACAGGGGAGAGAGACCCAGTACTTC	CASSPYLQGRETQYF
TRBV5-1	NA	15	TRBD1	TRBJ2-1	TGCGCCAGCAGCATGGACAGGGGGCGAGTGCATGAGCAGTTCTTC	CASSMDRGRVHEQFF
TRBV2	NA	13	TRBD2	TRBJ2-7	TGTGCCAGCAGCGGGACTAGAAGCTACGAGCAGTACTTC	CASSGTRSYEQYF
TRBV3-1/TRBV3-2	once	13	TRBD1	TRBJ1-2	TGTGCCAGCAGCCGGGACAGGGGCTATGGCTACACCTTC	CASSRDRGYGYTF
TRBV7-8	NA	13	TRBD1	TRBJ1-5	TGTGCCAGCAGCTTGCAGGGGGTTCAGCCCCAGCATTTT	CASSLQGVQPQHF
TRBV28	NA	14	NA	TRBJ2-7	TGTGCCAGCAGTTTCCGAGGGCCTTCCTACGAGCAGTACTTC	CASSFRGPSYEQYF
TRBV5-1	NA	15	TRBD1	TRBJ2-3	TGCGCCAGCAGCAGGGGACAGGGAGGGCAGGATACGCAGTATTTT	CASSRGQGGQDTQYF
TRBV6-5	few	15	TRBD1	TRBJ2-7	TGTGCCAGCAGTACCGAGACAGGGATGTCCTACGAGCAGTACTTC	CASSTETGMSYEQYF